This entry describes one T cell receptor (beta chain). Additional DNA sequences in this sample encode the identical CDR3. The data are from a study of T cell changes during pregnancy in multiple sclerosis. Libraries were prepared by immunoSEQ multiplex PCR; TCRdb keeps only in-frame clonotypes and omits some of them. The sample has about 24,000 clones, roughly 85% seen once. V lost 5 bases and J lost 0, with 13 bases in between. Germline CDR1 MNHEY, CDR2 SVGAGI. This CDR3 region has 15 residues. The chain links TRBV6-5 to TRBJ1-1; D may be TRBD1 (5 bases). The specimen was CD8+ T cells from peripheral blood mononuclear cells, collected in the first trimester of pregnancy. This clonotype was obtained from a female donor in good health, enrolled as a control in a pregnancy study. The CDR3, as DNA: TGTGCCAGCAGTCTCCTAGACAGAGTGAACACTGAAGCTTTCTTT. Residues: CASSLLDRVNTEAFF.